The clone carrying this TCR beta chain was detected only a few times. This entry is derived from a study of patients and donors after allogeneic stem cell transplantation. TCRdb ran MiXCR on the RT-PCR reads and lists one entry per CDR3 protein. The sample lists more than 150,000 distinct CDR3 sequences, 40% to 45% occurring once. Germline V CDR1 and CDR2: LGHNA, YNFKEQ. V gave up 0 bases and J gave up 7 bases; unmatched junction bases: 7. The CDR3 totals 15 residues. This receptor was identified in a human donor who was either an allogeneic HSCT recipient or a stem cell or donor lymphocyte infusion donor (not recorded which). It is not recorded whose cells these are; they may come from a transplant donor. J is TRBJ2-3 and V is TRBV4-2; 7 bases line up with TRBD2. Specimen: blood, either unsorted or a sorted T cell fraction (not recorded which). The CDR3 region has the DNA TGTGCCAGCAGCCAAGATCGGCTAGCGGACAATACGCAGTATTTT. This translates into CASSQDRLADNTQYF.